The TCR beta chain described here comes from a study of T-cell reconstitution after alpha-beta-depleted transplantation in children. There are a few counts of this clonotype. Germline values: CDR1 SGHDT, CDR2 YYEEEE. With V trimmed by 4 bases and J by 4 bases, 4 bases remained unmatched. The CDR3 loop spans 15 amino acids. For TCRbeta, the library was prepared with unique molecular identifiers. TCRdb called the PCR reads again in MiXCR, with one record for every CDR3 protein. The sample gives about 610,000 distinct CDR3 sequences, over 9.5% of which show up once; around 4% is in the top ten. The source was PBMCs from the stem cell graft donor, collected from the stem cell graft. The source is a human donor who donated a stem cell graft to a child with acute myeloid leukemia. This sequence joins TRBV5-6 and TRBJ2-3, with 12 bases aligning to TRBD2. The CDR3 spells CASSILAGGADTQYF. The DNA of the CDR3 is TGTGCCAGCAGCATACTAGCGGGAGGAGCAGATACGCAGTATTTT.